This TCR beta chain came from a study of glioma-infiltrating T cells after dendritic cell vaccination. The overall study: Patients had newly diagnosed or recurrent glioblastoma and received dendritic cell vaccines. Overall study findings and caveats: Complete blood and tumor specimen sets were limited to few patients.

Noted time point: after dendritic cell vaccination, including at tumor progression/relapse. V was cut by 0 bases and J by 7 bases, with 6 bases left in between. The germline CDR1 and CDR2 sequences are LNHNV and YYDKDF (reference sequence). This CDR3 is built from 12 residues. On this clone: As yet, its antigen is unknown.

Input was roughly 2.2 ug genomic DNA, or all available if less. Profiled with immunoSEQ multiplex PCR; TCRdb holds only in-frame clones, not every one. The table records 75,000 to 95,000 clones, approximately 75% of them present only once. This rearrangement joins TRBV15 to TRBJ1-2; no reliable D call. The sample was blood, taken after dendritic cell vaccination. The TCR originated in a human donor with glioblastoma. CDR3 in DNA: TGTGCCACCAGCAGAGATGAGGCTGGCTACACCTTC. Its protein is CATSRDEAGYTF.